This TCR beta chain derives from a study of T cells in Graves' hyperthyroidism and ophthalmopathy (dated by TCRdb to the late 2010s). Regarding the study in general: Peripheral blood was collected at initial diagnosis, before any treatment. Prospective prediction of ophthalmopathy was tested in an independent validation cohort of 18 to 20 hyperthyroidism patients and roughly 16 patients who later progressed to ophthalmopathy. The study also compared thyroid tissue and blood T-cell repertoires from five or six Graves' hyperthyroidism patients. To identify distinguishing TCR V-J signatures, a discovery cohort of 90 to 100 patients was used, comprising 43 with Graves' ophthalmopathy and under 60 with stable Graves' hyperthyroidism. The roughly 100 discovery patients were randomly split 7:3 into training and test sets. The paper describes TCR Vbeta CDR3 sequencing of around 130 peripheral blood samples, made up of 43 ophthalmopathy patients, more than 70 hyperthyroidism patients and 17 progressor patients. Following sampling, methimazole starting at 30 mg daily was given to hyperthyroidism patients, and high-dose intravenous methylprednisolone was given to ophthalmopathy patients.

Broader findings and caveats from the paper: Most expanded thyroid clonotypes (frequency above 0.001) were also detected in blood, suggesting blood repertoires may reflect thyroid immune responses. In validation, the model predicted progression to ophthalmopathy a median of approximately 6.6 months before onset, with roughly 71% sensitivity and 72.22% specificity. In cross-validation, a model built on a 13 V-J signature told ophthalmopathy apart from stable hyperthyroidism with over 85% sensitivity and roughly 81% specificity, and in testing the same model reached 80%/75%. No statistical method was used to fix the sample size in advance, and group allocation was not hidden from the investigators.

Hyperthyroidism patients were newly diagnosed, with disease duration under 2 months, and aged 18 to 65 years. Patients with uncontrolled infections, other autoimmune diseases, pregnancy or lactation were excluded. Clinical symptoms, serum thyroxine and TRAb, thyroid ultrasound, and orbital computed tomography formed the basis for the diagnoses. Blood from progressor patients was drawn when they were first diagnosed with hyperthyroidism, before any ophthalmopathy symptoms appeared. PBMCs were separated from under 11 ml of fresh peripheral blood using Ficoll-Paque density gradient centrifugation. Progressor patients were first diagnosed with Graves' hyperthyroidism and then developed ophthalmopathy during follow-up. Total RNA was extracted with Trizol reagent, and quality was checked on an Agilent 2100 Bioanalyzer. Spanning cysteine to phenylalanine, the CDR3 consists of 15 amino acids. Left in the record is the CDR3 DNA by itself, 45 bases read in frame from the first base. Between the V and J ends, shortened by 3 bases and 2 bases respectively, the junction contains 12 bases.

The TCR beta CDR3 regions were amplified from RNA transcripts. The TCR CDR3 was subjected to a first round of RT-PCR using the HTBI primer set and the Qiagen OneStep RT-PCR kit. A second multiplex PCR round built the libraries, followed by size selection and purification. Libraries were sequenced paired-end with 100 bp reads on an Illumina HiSeq2000. As for the original processing: SOAPnuke was used to process the raw data, with reads discarded if the reads contained adapters or uncalled bases, had a mean Phred below 15, or lacked an exact constant-primer or identifier match. High-quality paired reads were merged using COPE v1.2.5, and each unique nucleotide sequence was defined as a clonotype. Clonotypes were aligned to IMGT TRBV, TRBD and TRBJ reference segments using MiTCR v1.1. Only V-J combinations with frequency above 0.0001, covering 98% to 99.2% of repertoires, were analysed. The TCS score was defined as the ratio of F50 (clonal expansion) to E x V (chaos), calculated using BLOSUM62-based TCRdist between CDR3 peptides within each V-J. Welch's t-statistics and random forest reduced roughly 540 V-J features to roughly 13, which were used in a naive Bayes classifier (R e1071). Using fastp at Q25 and MiXCR, TCRdb reprocessed the public reads and kept productive beta chains. Every distinct CDR3 protein forms one entry, paired with its most common genes and DNA. TCRdb's processing, not the authors', yielded these V and J calls. The sample table shows roughly 500,000 distinct CDR3 sequences, and approximately 15% are seen once. The leading ten clones occupy around 5.4% of the sample.

This clonotype was counted many times. The antigen this receptor binds is unknown. The input lacks base qualities; no much larger clone sits a single base away. The rearrangement combines TRBV12-3 or TRBV12-4 with TRBJ2-3; matching of 6 bases hints at TRBD2 as the D gene. Sequenced material: blood. The sequence came from a woman aged 25 to 45 with Graves' hyperthyroidism that later progressed to Graves' ophthalmopathy. The base sequence is TGTGCCAGCAGTTTGATCGGCGGGAACACAGATACGCAGTATTTT. Translated, it reads CASSLIGGNTDTQYF.